This T cell receptor delta chain was identified during a study of γδ T cells in repeated Plasmodium falciparum infection. Overall study context: Malaria-naive adults were infected with P. falciparum NF54 four times over around 600 days.

Flow sorting of PBMC yielded separate Vgamma9/Vdelta2+ and Vdelta2-negative gammadelta T cell populations for bulk repertoire analysis. TCRdb applied CATT to the multiplex PCR reads for clone calling. The table includes roughly 93,000 delta-chain clones, approximately 1.5% detected once. Germline V lookup: CDR1 TSWWSYY, CDR2 QGS. The V and J ends lost 5 bases and 6 bases respectively, with 40 bases between them. The CDR3 runs 22 residues. A remark on this clone: The protein in TCRdb stems from a much larger clone and differs at residue 13 from this DNA's translation, likely a read error; here the protein is translated from the DNA.

The sample was gamma-delta T cells from blood. This receptor was taken from a pool of human donors (malaria-infected and uninfected, not separated). The rearrangement joins TRDV1 to TRDJ1; tentatively, D is TRDD2 (5 bases). TCRdb records no J gene; here it was assigned by comparing the DNA to germline. Here the CDR3 reads CALGTHPPYLKLCPPGRNKLIF. The CDR3 DNA is TGTGCTCTTGGGACCCACCCCCCCTACTTGAAACTGTGCCCCCCCGGGAGAAATAAACTCATCTTT.